The 15 T cell receptor beta chains below all came from one sample that was sequenced in a study of blood T cells in healthy people across ages. Alongside a J-beta primer mix, a sample-barcoded 5' primer served in a second PCR lasting about 7 to 11 cycles. TCRdb reprocessed the 5' RACE reads via MiXCR and lists one record per CDR3 protein. The table records 600,000 to 1,000,000 distinct CDR3 sequences, around 25% of them present only once. The sample was also linked to a second study, of T cells of mothers and their children.

Sample: blood. The receptors come from a boy younger than 18 in good health.

The table lists this clonotype with many counts. CDR3 DNA sequence: TGTGCCAGCAGCCCAGGGACCTCTACTGAGCAGTTCTTC. Translated, it gives CASSPGTSTEQFF. The chain couples TRBV7-3 to TRBJ2-1; D could derive from TRBD1 or TRBD2 (5 bases each). Germline CDR1 and CDR2: SGHTA and FQGTGA. V lost 5 bases and J lost 9, with 14 bases in between. CDR3 size: 13 residues.

This chain connects TRBV7-6 to TRBJ2-7, with D maybe TRBD1 (6 bases). Germline lookup yields CDR1 SGHVS and CDR2 FNYEAQ. V gave up 5 bases and J gave up 5 bases, with 19 bases separating them. The CDR3 sequence is 15 residues long. Written as DNA, the CDR3 is TGTGCCAGCAGCCTCCAAGGGGGAATCGGTGACGAGCAGTACTTC. Its translation: CASSLQGGIGDEQYF.

The chain employs TRBV21-1 and TRBJ2-3; whether TRBD1, the table's D call, matches the DNA was not checked. TRBV21-1 is labeled a pseudogene. The CDR3 runs to 17 residues. The chain's CDR3 is CASRNPPHRGKSDTQYF. The CDR3 DNA sequence: TGTGCCAGCAGAAATCCCCCTCACAGGGGGAAGTCAGATACGCAGTATTTT.

The chain carries TRBV9 and TRBJ2-3; TRBD1 agrees at 8 bases. Germline-derived CDR1 and CDR2 are SGDLS and YYNGEE. This CDR3 region has 16 residues. J lost 3 bases, V lost 3 bases, and 9 bases had no gene match. The CDR3 loop reads CASSGGRTGRTDTQYF. In nucleotides, the CDR3 is TGTGCCAGCAGCGGGGGACGGACAGGGCGGACAGATACGCAGTATTTT.

This clonotype has just a few counts. Mismatch with germline at one junction end may stem from a read error. The gene calls are TRBV20-1 and TRBJ2-1, with unresolved D. Germline V gives CDR1 DFQATT, CDR2 SNEGSKA (reference sequence). The CDR3 contains 15 residues. The CDR3: CSARDRQYSYNEQFF. Here the CDR3 DNA reads TGCAGTGCTCGAGATCGCCAGTACTCCTACAATGAGCAGTTCTTC.

The table lists this clonotype with a few counts. Germline is not matched at one junction end, which may reflect a read error. The chain is built from TRBV7-7 and TRBJ2-3, with TRBD2 identical over 11 bases. The CDR3 spans 16 residues. Germline CDR1 and CDR2: SSHAT and FNYEAQ (reference sequence). The CDR3 coding sequence is TGTGCTAGCAGCTTAGGTCTCGGACTAGCGGGAGATACGCAGTATTTT. Translation gives CASSLGLGLAGDTQYF.

The genes are TRBV10-3 and TRBJ2-4; tentative D call: TRBD1 (5 bases). Germline CDR1 and CDR2: ENHRY and SYGVKD. The CDR3 runs to 15 residues. Trimming cost V 10 bases and J 0 bases, with 16 bases left between them. The CDR3 nucleotides are TGTGCCACCTTAGACAGCCGGCAAGCCAAAAACATTCAGTACTTC. Its protein is CATLDSRQAKNIQYF.

This clonotype occurred a few times. The CDR3 nucleotides are TGTGCCATCAGTGAACAGGCTAACACTGAAGCTTTCTTT. It specifies CAISEQANTEAFF. The genes are TRBV10-3 and TRBJ1-1, with D perhaps TRBD1 (5 bases). The CDR3 totals 13 residues. Looked up from germline, CDR1 is ENHRY and CDR2 is SYGVKD. V lost 3 bases and J lost 2, with 7 bases in between.

The V and J genes are TRBV10-3 and TRBJ2-7; 8 nucleotides align to TRBD2. This CDR3 is built from 13 residues. In germline, CDR1 is ENHRY, CDR2 SYGVKD. V lost 5 bases to trimming and J lost 5 bases; unmatched junction nucleotides: 5. The CDR3: CAISYREGDEQYF. The CDR3 DNA is TGTGCCATCAGTTACCGGGAGGGTGACGAGCAGTACTTC.

The V gene is TRBV28, the J gene TRBJ1-2; TRBD1 might be the D (6 bases). CDR3 size: 15 residues. In germline, CDR1 is MDHEN, CDR2 SYDVKM. The ends were cut back, 7 bases at V and 4 bases at J, with 19 bases in the middle. The CDR3 protein is CASKPSRGTSYGYTF. Written as DNA, the CDR3 is TGTGCCAGCAAGCCAAGTAGGGGGACCTCCTATGGCTACACCTTC.

This clonotype was counted between two and nine times. This sequence joins TRBV4-3 and TRBJ1-2; 9 nucleotides align to TRBD1. The CDR3 contains 15 residues. The germline gives CDR1 LGHNA, CDR2 YSLEER. J lost 8 bases, V lost 0 bases, and 7 bases had no gene match. This CDR3 reads CASSQDRDRAGGYTF. The CDR3 bases are TGCGCCAGCAGCCAAGATAGGGACAGGGCGGGCGGCTACACCTTC.

The chain carries TRBV7-8 and TRBJ2-1, with 8 bases lining up with TRBD2. Germline lookup yields CDR1 SGHVS and CDR2 FQNEAQ. The CDR3 length is 15 residues. The junction had 6 bases not matched to a gene; V was cut back by 4 bases and J by 4 bases. This chain's CDR3 is CASSWATSGYNEQFF. In nucleotides, the CDR3 is TGTGCCAGCAGCTGGGCCACTAGCGGTTACAATGAGCAGTTCTTC.

The CDR3 DNA reads as TGTGCCAGCAAGAAGCAGTTCTTC. Amino acids: CASKKQFF. This sequence joins TRBV27 and TRBJ2-1; D unresolved. CDR1 and CDR2 (germline): MNHEY, SMNVEV (reference sequence). The V end lost 7 bases, the J end lost 11 bases, and 3 bases lay between the germline ends. CDR3 length equals 8 residues.

There are a few counts of this clonotype. V usage is TRBV3-1 and J usage is TRBJ2-7, with D possibly being TRBD2 (6 bases). CDR3 length: 13 residues. The ends were cut back, 5 bases at V and 7 bases at J, with 15 bases in the middle. Germline values: CDR1 LGHDT, CDR2 YNNKEL (reference sequence). The CDR3 sequence: CASSFLAGNEQYF. The CDR3 bases are TGTGCCAGCAGCTTCCTTGCGGGAAATGAGCAGTACTTC.

Only a few counts were recorded for this clonotype. The chain carries TRBV4-3 and TRBJ2-7, with unresolved D. V lost 0 bases, J lost 5 bases, and 11 bases lay in between. CDR1 is LGHNA and CDR2 is YSLEER in the germline V gene. The CDR3 extends over 14 amino acids. CDR3 in DNA: TGCGCCAGCAGCCAAGACGGGCCTCCGGACGAGCAGTACTTC. It is translated as CASSQDGPPDEQYF.